This T cell receptor (beta chain) was captured by sequencing in a study of PD-1 blockade in classical Hodgkin lymphoma. Germline CDR1 is LGHNT and CDR2 is FRNRAP. CDR3 size: 17 residues. V dropped 0 bases and J dropped 0 bases, with 14 bases sitting between them. Each patient experienced a relapse that followed autologous stem cell transplantation, and brentuximab vedotin exposure varied. The table came from immunoSEQ multiplex PCR; TCRdb's copy has only in-frame clones and leaves some out. Among some 96,000 clones listed, roughly 92% were seen once. This TCR was recovered from a human donor with classical Hodgkin lymphoma. This chain connects TRBV12-5 to TRBJ1-2; D perhaps matches TRBD1 (6 bases). This specimen consisted of peripheral blood mononuclear cells (PBMCs), obtained at baseline. The DNA of the CDR3 is TGTGCTAGTGGTTTGGTACTGGGGACACTTTCTAACTATGGCTACACCTTC. It is translated as CASGLVLGTLSNYGYTF.